This is a list of T cell receptor beta chains from one sample in a study of blood T cell repertoires in COVID-19. Sequencing was performed with immunoSEQ multiplex PCR; in TCRdb, only in-frame clones are kept and a portion is missing. Seen here are a few hundred thousand clones, about 89% observed once, and the top ten hold more than 0.95%. Sequencing was carried out using peripheral blood. Receptors originate from a middle-aged man with acute or convalescent COVID-19. Each CDR3 is given with its conserved first and last residue. The D gene is left open where the match is weak. Part of the rows lack a size; the others show once, few, many or a class for expanded clones.

V	size	D	J	CDR3	DNA
TRBV4-1	once	NA	TRBJ1-4	CASSQYRRTNEKLFF	TGCGCCAGCAGCCAATATAGGAGAACTAATGAAAAACTGTTTTTT
TRBV18	once	NA	TRBJ2-1	CASSPEVGGYNEQFF	TGTGCCAGCTCACCCGAAGTCGGGGGCTACAATGAGCAGTTCTTC
TRBV6-4	NA	TRBD1	TRBJ1-6	CASSGTGRNSPLHF	TGTGCCAGCAGTGGGACAGGGAGGAATTCACCCCTCCACTTT
TRBV4-1	NA	TRBD2	TRBJ2-5	CASSQDGGGGAYETQYF	TGCGCCAGCAGCCAAGATGGCGGCGGGGGGGCCTATGAGACCCAGTACTTC
TRBV6-4	NA	NA	TRBJ2-1	CASSDSLLARSSYNEQFF	TGTGCCAGCAGTGACTCGCTGTTAGCGAGGAGCTCCTACAATGAGCAGTTCTTC
TRBV19	NA	NA	TRBJ1-3	CASSIMGNTIYF	TGTGCCAGTAGTATCATGGGAAACACCATATATTTT
TRBV27	NA	TRBD1	TRBJ1-6	CASSQQGRNSPLHF	TGTGCCAGCAGCCAACAGGGGCGCAATTCACCCCTCCACTTT
TRBV4-2	NA	NA	TRBJ1-2	CASSQDIGYYGYTF	TGTGCCAGCAGCCAAGATATCGGGTACTATGGCTACACCTTC
TRBV11-2	NA	TRBD2	TRBJ2-5	CASSFSAGVQETQYF	TGTGCCAGCAGCTTTTCAGCGGGAGTGCAAGAGACCCAGTACTTC
TRBV5-5	NA	NA	TRBJ1-5	CASSLTINSNQPQHF	TGTGCCAGCAGCTTGACTATCAATAGCAATCAGCCCCAGCATTTT
TRBV28	few	NA	TRBJ2-7	CASSFSRVIYEQYF	TGTGCCAGCAGTTTTTCCAGGGTTATATACGAGCAGTACTTC
TRBV27	NA	NA	TRBJ1-5	CASSLMWAGDQPQHF	TGTGCCAGCAGTTTAATGTGGGCCGGGGATCAGCCCCAGCATTTT
TRBV27	NA	TRBD1	TRBJ2-6	CASSRQGAISGANVLTF	TGTGCCAGCAGTAGACAGGGGGCGATCTCTGGGGCCAACGTCCTGACTTTC